A single sample gave rise to the 24 T cell receptor beta chains below, sequenced in a study of T cell repertoires in cytomegalovirus infection. Via MiXCR, TCRdb re-called the reads, giving one row per CDR3 protein. The sample carries approximately 750,000 distinct CDR3 sequences, 35% recorded once. Sequenced sample: PBMCs. The receptors were gathered from a human donor in good health (CMV status not recorded). Some clones in this sample may be carry-over from other donors' samples.

This clonotype appeared a few times. J is TRBJ2-1 and V is TRBV7-6, with D possibly TRBD2 on 5 matching bases. Trimming stripped 1 base from V and 4 bases from J, with 11 bases between. The germline V gene encodes CDR1 SGHVS and CDR2 FNYEAQ. This CDR3 is 15 amino acids long. The CDR3 here is CASSLEEVPYNEQFF. For the CDR3, the DNA is TGTGCCAGCAGCTTAGAGGAGGTGCCTTACAATGAGCAGTTCTTC.

The chain combines TRBV5-1 with TRBJ2-7, with TRBD2 matching 15 bases. Germline assignment: CDR1 SGHRS and CDR2 YFSETQ. The CDR3 is made up of 18 amino acids. V shed 2 bases, J shed 0 bases, and the junction held 6 bases outside the gene matches. CDR3 loop: CASSFGGLAGGSSYEQYF. The CDR3, as DNA: TGCGCCAGCAGCTTTGGGGGACTAGCGGGAGGAAGCTCCTACGAGCAGTACTTC.

This clonotype is a singleton in its sample. The chain links TRBV19 to TRBJ2-2; no clear D gene. V was shortened by 3 bases and J by 6 bases, with 8 bases between the two germline ends. The CDR3 runs to 13 residues. Germline values: CDR1 LNHDA, CDR2 SQIVND (reference sequence). The CDR3 protein is CASSMVVAGELFF. The CDR3 DNA reads TGTGCCAGTAGTATGGTAGTGGCCGGGGAGCTGTTTTTT.

The chain links TRBV20-1 to TRBJ2-2; D possibly matches TRBD1 or TRBD2 (5 bases each). Germline V gene data show CDR1 as DFQATT and CDR2 as SNEGSKA (reference sequence). The CDR3 extends over 14 amino acids. V dropped 5 bases and J dropped 4 bases, with 14 bases sitting between them. CDR3 in DNA: TGCAGTGCTCCCCGGGCAGGGACCACCGGGGAGCTGTTTTTT. It specifies CSAPRAGTTGELFF.

The gene calls are TRBV12-3 or TRBV12-4 and TRBJ1-2; the D gene is possibly TRBD1 (5 bases). The CDR3 spans 13 residues. V was pared by 5 bases and J by 2 bases, with 9 bases between. In DNA form, the CDR3 reads TGTGCCAGCAGTAAACAGGAAAACTATGGCTACACCTTC. Translated, it gives CASSKQENYGYTF.

This clonotype was observed a handful of times. The CDR3 DNA reads TGTGCCAGCAGCGCTAACGCGCAGGCGGCTCAGCCCCAGCATTTT. Its translation: CASSANAQAAQPQHF. The chain combines TRBV6-6 with TRBJ1-5; no definite D call. The CDR3 runs to 15 residues. CDR1 and CDR2 from the germline V gene are MNHNY and SVGAGI (reference sequence). Trimming shortened V by 6 bases and J by 6 bases, and 18 bases separated the two germline ends.

The chain couples TRBV20-1 to TRBJ1-5; D is ambiguous. The ends were cut back, 0 bases at V and 0 bases at J, with 9 bases in the middle. Germline assignment: CDR1 DFQATT and CDR2 SNEGSKA (reference sequence). The CDR3 loop spans 15 amino acids. Here the CDR3 DNA reads TGCAGTGCTAGAGATCATCGAGTTAGCAATCAGCCCCAGCATTTT. Its protein is CSARDHRVSNQPQHF.

The chain combines TRBV7-2 with TRBJ2-7; D remains ambiguous. Germline-derived CDR1 and CDR2 are SGHTA and FQGNSA. V lost 5 bases and J lost 6, with 14 bases in between. CDR3 length: 13 residues. Here the CDR3 reads CASSPSPWGEQYF. Written as DNA, the CDR3 is TGTGCCAGCAGCCCATCCCCATGGGGCGAGCAGTACTTC.

This chain uses TRBV9 with TRBJ2-1, with D possibly being TRBD2 (6 bases). V lost 3 bases, J lost 12 bases, and 19 bases lay in between. Germline V gene lookup returns CDR1 SGDLS and CDR2 YYNGEE. This CDR3 comprises 14 residues. CDR3: CASSGRAKSWRQFF. The CDR3, as DNA: TGTGCCAGCAGCGGGAGGGCGAAGTCGTGGCGGCAGTTCTTC.

V and J are TRBV28 and TRBJ2-7; 9 bases align to TRBD2. Germline lookup yields CDR1 MDHEN and CDR2 SYDVKM. CDR3 size: 15 residues. J lost 4 bases, V lost 6 bases, and 10 bases had no gene match. CDR3 sequence: CASRPPLAGTYEQYF. The CDR3 DNA reads as TGTGCCAGCAGACCGCCCCTAGCGGGGACATACGAGCAGTACTTC.

The V gene is TRBV7-8, the J gene TRBJ2-7; D gene uncertain. CDR1 is SGHVS and CDR2 is FQNEAQ in the germline V gene. This CDR3 is built from 15 residues. V lost 4 bases to trimming and J lost 7 bases, with 20 bases between them. CDR3 protein: CASSSTQQSSREQYF. DNA of the CDR3: TGTGCCAGCAGCTCAACCCAACAGAGTTCTAGGGAGCAGTACTTC.

This clonotype was observed at least ten times. The chain recombines TRBV7-6 with TRBJ1-3; 8 positions match TRBD1. V trimming: 1 base; J trimming: 2 bases; junction bases outside the gene matches: 4. CDR1 and CDR2 (germline): SGHVS, FNYEAQ. The CDR3 covers 16 residues. The CDR3 sequence: CASSLGGRGPGNTIYF. The CDR3, as DNA: TGTGCCAGCAGCTTAGGAGGCAGGGGGCCTGGAAACACCATATATTTT. Together with reference TRBV7-6 and TRBJ1-3, the CDR3 gives the full variable domain: GAGVSQSPRYKVTKRGQDVALRCDPISGHVSLYWYRQALGQGPEFLTYFNYEAQQDKSGLPNDRFSAERPEGSISTLTIQRTEQRDSAMYRCASSLGGRGPGNTIYFGEGSWLTVV.

Only a few counts were recorded for this clonotype. The V and J genes are TRBV19 and TRBJ1-5; D possibly corresponds to TRBD1 (5 bases). The germline V gene has CDR1 LNHDA and CDR2 SQIVND (reference sequence). The CDR3 runs to 15 residues. Between the trimmed V and J ends, which lost 7 bases and 4 bases, there was a span of 17 bases. The DNA of the CDR3 is TGTGCCAGTACGCGGGGAGGGACTGGGAATCAGCCCCAGCATTTT. Amino acid sequence: CASTRGGTGNQPQHF.

This sequence joins TRBV27 and TRBJ1-6; D possibly corresponds to TRBD1 (5 bases). Germline CDR1 is MNHEY and CDR2 is SMNVEV (reference sequence). V was pared by 6 bases and J by 5 bases, with 14 bases between. The CDR3 is 15 amino acids. The CDR3 loop is CASRIQEFHNSPLHF. The CDR3 bases are TGTGCCAGCAGGATACAGGAGTTCCATAATTCACCCCTCCACTTT.

A few counts support this clonotype. The genes are TRBV28 and TRBJ1-1; no clear D gene. Germline lookup yields CDR1 MDHEN and CDR2 SYDVKM. This CDR3 has 16 residues. Trimming took 6 bases from V and 5 from J, leaving 22 bases between them. For the CDR3, the DNA is TGTGCCAGCAGCGACATTCAGCGGCGCCCGGCTACTGAAGCTTTCTTT. Its translation: CASSDIQRRPATEAFF.

The chain combines TRBV28 with TRBJ1-2, with TRBD1 as a possible D gene (6 bases). V lost 2 bases and J lost 7, with 14 bases in between. The length of the CDR3 is 14 residues. CDR1 MDHEN and CDR2 SYDVKM come from the germline V gene. Written as DNA, the CDR3 is TGTGCCAGCAGTTTAGGGGTAGGGGGTGGTGGCTACACCTTC. This encodes CASSLGVGGGGYTF.

The chain uses TRBV6-1 and TRBJ1-4; possible D gene TRBD1, 5 bases. The V and J ends lost 5 bases and 7 bases respectively, with 20 bases between them. The CDR3 has 16 residues. The germline V gene encodes CDR1 MNHNS and CDR2 SASEGT. CDR3 in DNA: TGTGCCAGCAGTCAGAGGATGGGAGGGGCGGGTGAAAAACTGTTTTTT. Its protein is CASSQRMGGAGEKLFF.

This clonotype was observed at least ten times. The chain has TRBV28 and TRBJ1-2; D is uncertain. There are 13 residues in the CDR3. V was clipped by 6 bases and J by 2 bases, with 10 bases between them. Per germline, CDR1 MDHEN and CDR2 SYDVKM. DNA of the CDR3: TGTGCCAGCAGCACTCCGGACAACTATGGCTACACCTTC. Residues: CASSTPDNYGYTF.

The V gene is TRBV16, the J gene TRBJ1-4, with a possible D match to TRBD1 (6 bases). The CDR3 totals 16 residues. Germline CDR1 reads KGHSY; CDR2 reads FQNENV. V lost 3 bases and J 6 bases, leaving 17 bases between the germline ends. This CDR3 is CASSHGPGEVDEKLFF. CDR3 sequence (DNA): TGTGCCAGCAGCCACGGCCCAGGGGAGGTCGATGAAAAACTGTTTTTT.

V is TRBV4-1 and J is TRBJ1-1; D is uncertain. Between the trimmed V and J ends, which lost 1 base and 6 bases, there was a span of 6 bases. The germline gives CDR1 MGHRA, CDR2 YSYEKL. The CDR3 length is 12 residues. CDR3 protein: CASSQVGPEAFF. The CDR3, as DNA: TGCGCCAGCAGCCAAGTAGGACCTGAAGCTTTCTTT.

This clonotype was seen a handful of times. The chain combines TRBV7-9 with TRBJ1-4; D possibly corresponds to TRBD1 (5 bases). The CDR3 loop spans 13 amino acids. Trimming stripped 8 bases from V and 7 bases from J, with 14 bases between. Germline values: CDR1 SEHNR, CDR2 FQNEAQ (reference sequence). The CDR3 protein is CASGGTTGEKLFF. CDR3 nucleotides: TGTGCCAGCGGTGGGACCACTGGTGAAAAACTGTTTTTT.

This clonotype was seen a handful of times. This chain links TRBV12-3 or TRBV12-4 with TRBJ1-2, with D tentatively TRBD1 (6 bases). V lost 6 bases and J lost 3, with 14 bases in between. The CDR3 length is 14 residues. CDR3 nucleotides: TGTGCCAGCAGCCTGTGGGGGCCCCACTATGGCTACACCTTC. Protein sequence: CASSLWGPHYGYTF.

CDR3 nucleotides: TGTGCCAGCGGATTGGACAGCGATCAGCCCCAGCATTTT. Translated: CASGLDSDQPQHF. The gene calls are TRBV12-3 or TRBV12-4 and TRBJ1-5; possibly TRBD1 for D (6 bases). The germline V and J ends were trimmed by 8 bases and 5 bases, with 13 bases remaining between them. This CDR3 spans 13 amino acids.

The chain couples TRBV6-1 to TRBJ2-4, with 7 positions matching TRBD2. Germline CDR1 is MNHNS and CDR2 is SASEGT. V gave up 4 bases and J gave up 7 bases; unmatched junction bases: 10. This CDR3 has 15 amino acids. In nucleotides, the CDR3 is TGTGCCAGCAGTGTGGGCCAGGGACTAAGGAACATTCAGTACTTC. Translation gives CASSVGQGLRNIQYF.